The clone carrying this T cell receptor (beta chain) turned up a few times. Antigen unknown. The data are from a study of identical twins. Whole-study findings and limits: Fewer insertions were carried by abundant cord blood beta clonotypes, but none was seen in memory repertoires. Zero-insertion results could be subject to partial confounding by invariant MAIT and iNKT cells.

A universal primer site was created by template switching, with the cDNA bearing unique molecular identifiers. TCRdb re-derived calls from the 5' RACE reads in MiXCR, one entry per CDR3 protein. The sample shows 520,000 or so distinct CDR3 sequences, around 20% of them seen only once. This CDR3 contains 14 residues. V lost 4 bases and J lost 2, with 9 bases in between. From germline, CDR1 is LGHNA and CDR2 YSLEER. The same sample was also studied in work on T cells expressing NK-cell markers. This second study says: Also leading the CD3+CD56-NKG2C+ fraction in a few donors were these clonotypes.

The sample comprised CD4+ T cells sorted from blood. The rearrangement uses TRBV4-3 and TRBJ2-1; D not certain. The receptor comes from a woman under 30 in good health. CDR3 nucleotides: TGCGCCAGCAGCCTAGCTATCACCTACAATGAGCAGTTCTTC. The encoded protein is CASSLAITYNEQFF.